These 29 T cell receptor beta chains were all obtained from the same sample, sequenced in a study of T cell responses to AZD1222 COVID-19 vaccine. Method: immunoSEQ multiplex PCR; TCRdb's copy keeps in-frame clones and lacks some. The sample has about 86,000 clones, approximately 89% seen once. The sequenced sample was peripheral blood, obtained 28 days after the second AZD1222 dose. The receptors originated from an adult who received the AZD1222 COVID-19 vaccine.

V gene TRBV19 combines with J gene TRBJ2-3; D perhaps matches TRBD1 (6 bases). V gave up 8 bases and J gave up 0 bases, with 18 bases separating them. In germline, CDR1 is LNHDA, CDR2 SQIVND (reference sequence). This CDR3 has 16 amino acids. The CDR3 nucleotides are TGTGCCAGTGGGAAGATAGTGGGGGCCAGCACAGATACGCAGTATTTT. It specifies CASGKIVGASTDTQYF.

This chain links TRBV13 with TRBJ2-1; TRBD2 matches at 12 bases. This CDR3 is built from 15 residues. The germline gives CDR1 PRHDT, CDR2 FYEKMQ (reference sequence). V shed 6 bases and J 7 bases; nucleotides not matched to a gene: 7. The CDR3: CASRYTSGGRNEQFF. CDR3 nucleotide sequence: TGTGCCAGCAGATACACTAGCGGGGGGAGGAATGAGCAGTTCTTC.

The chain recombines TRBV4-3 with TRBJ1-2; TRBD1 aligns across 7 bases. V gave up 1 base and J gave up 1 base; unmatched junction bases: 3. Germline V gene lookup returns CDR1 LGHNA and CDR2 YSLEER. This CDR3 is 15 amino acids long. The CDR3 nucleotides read TGCGCCAGCAGCCAAGGGTCAGGGGGTAACTATGGCTACACCTTC. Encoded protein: CASSQGSGGNYGYTF.

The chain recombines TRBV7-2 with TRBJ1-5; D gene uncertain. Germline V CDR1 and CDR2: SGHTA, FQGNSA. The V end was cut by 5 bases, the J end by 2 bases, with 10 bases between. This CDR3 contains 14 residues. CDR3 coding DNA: TGTGCCAGCAGCCAAAGACGGGGCAATCAGCCCCAGCATTTT. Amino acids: CASSQRRGNQPQHF.

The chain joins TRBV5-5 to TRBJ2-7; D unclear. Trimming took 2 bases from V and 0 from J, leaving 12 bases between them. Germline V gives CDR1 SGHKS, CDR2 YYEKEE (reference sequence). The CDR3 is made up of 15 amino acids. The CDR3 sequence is CASSFIASSSYEQYF. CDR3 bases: TGTGCCAGCAGCTTTATCGCCTCAAGCTCCTACGAGCAGTACTTC.

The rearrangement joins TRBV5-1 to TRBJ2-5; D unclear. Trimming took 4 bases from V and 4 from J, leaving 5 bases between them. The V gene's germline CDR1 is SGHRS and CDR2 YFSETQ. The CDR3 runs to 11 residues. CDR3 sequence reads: CASSVSETQYF. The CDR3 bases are TGCGCCAGCAGCGTTTCAGAGACCCAGTACTTC. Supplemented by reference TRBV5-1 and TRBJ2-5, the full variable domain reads KAGVTQTPRYLIKTRGQQVTLSCSPISGHRSVSWYQQTPGQGLQFLFEYFSETQRNKGNFPGRFSGRQFSNSRSEMNVSTLELGDSALYLCASSVSETQYFGPGTRLLVL.

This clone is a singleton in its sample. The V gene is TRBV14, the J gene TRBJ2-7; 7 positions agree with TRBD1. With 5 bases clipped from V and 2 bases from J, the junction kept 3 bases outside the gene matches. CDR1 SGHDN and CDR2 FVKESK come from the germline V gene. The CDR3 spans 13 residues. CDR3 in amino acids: CASSRGQTYEQYV. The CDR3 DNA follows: TGTGCCAGCAGCAGGGGACAGACCTACGAGCAGTACGTC.

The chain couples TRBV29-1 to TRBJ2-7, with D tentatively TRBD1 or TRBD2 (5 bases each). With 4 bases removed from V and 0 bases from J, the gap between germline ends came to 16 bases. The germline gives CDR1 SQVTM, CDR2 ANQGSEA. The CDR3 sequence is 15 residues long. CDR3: CSVVGMGDHSYEQYF. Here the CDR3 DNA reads TGCAGCGTTGTAGGAATGGGGGACCACTCCTACGAGCAGTACTTC.

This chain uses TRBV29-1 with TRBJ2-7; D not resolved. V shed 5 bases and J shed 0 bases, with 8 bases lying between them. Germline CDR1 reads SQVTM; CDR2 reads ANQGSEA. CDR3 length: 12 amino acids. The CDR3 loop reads CSVSGGSYEQYF. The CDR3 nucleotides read TGCAGCGTTTCTGGCGGCTCCTACGAGCAGTACTTC.

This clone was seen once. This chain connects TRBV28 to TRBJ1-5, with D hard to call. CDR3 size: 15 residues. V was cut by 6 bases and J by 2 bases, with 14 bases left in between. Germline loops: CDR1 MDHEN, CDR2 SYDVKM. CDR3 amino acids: CASRREGSRNQPQHF. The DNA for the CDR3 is TGTGCCAGCAGACGAGAAGGATCACGCAATCAGCCCCAGCATTTT.

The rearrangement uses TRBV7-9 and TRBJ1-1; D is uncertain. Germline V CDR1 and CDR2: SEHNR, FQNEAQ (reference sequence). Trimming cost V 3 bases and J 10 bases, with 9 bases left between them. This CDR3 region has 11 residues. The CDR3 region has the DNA TGTGCCAGCAGCTTCACCCTCGGAGCTTTCTTT. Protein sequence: CASSFTLGAFF.

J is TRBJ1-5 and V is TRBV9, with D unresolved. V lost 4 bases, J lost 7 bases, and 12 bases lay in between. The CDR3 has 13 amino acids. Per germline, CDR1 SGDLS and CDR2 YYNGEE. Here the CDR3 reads CASSQTSGQPQHF. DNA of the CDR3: TGTGCCAGCAGCCAGACGAGCGGCCAGCCCCAGCATTTT.

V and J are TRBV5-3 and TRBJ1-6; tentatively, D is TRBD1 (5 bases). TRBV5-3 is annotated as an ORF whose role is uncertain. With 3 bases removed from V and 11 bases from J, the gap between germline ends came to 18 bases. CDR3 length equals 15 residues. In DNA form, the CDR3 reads TGTGCCAGAAGCTGCCCCCCCAGGGAATTTCCACCCCTCCACTTT. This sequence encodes CARSCPPREFPPLHF.

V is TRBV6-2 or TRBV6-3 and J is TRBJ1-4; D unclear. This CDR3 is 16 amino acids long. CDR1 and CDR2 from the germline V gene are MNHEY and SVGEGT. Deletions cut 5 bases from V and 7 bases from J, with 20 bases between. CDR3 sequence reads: CASSPRIGREIEKLFF. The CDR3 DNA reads TGTGCCAGCAGTCCCCGGATAGGGCGGGAAATTGAAAAACTGTTTTTT.

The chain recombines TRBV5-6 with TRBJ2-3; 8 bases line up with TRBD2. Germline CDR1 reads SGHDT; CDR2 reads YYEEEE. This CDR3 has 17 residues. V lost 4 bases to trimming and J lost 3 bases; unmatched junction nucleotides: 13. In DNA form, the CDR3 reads TGTGCCAGCAGCGGGAAGGTCTGGCGGGGGGTTACAGATACGCAGTATTTT. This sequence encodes CASSGKVWRGVTDTQYF.

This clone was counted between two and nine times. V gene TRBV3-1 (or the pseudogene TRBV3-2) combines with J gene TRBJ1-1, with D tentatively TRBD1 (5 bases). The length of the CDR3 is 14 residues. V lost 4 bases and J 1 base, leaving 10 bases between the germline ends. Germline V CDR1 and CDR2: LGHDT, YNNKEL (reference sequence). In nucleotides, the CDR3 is TGTGCCAGCAGCCCAGGGCTGGGGAACACTGAAGCTTTCTTT. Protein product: CASSPGLGNTEAFF.

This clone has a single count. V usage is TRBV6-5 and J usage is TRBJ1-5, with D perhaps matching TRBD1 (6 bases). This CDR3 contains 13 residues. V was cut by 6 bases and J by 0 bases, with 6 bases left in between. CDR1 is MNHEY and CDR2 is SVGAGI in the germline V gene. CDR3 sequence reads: CASRQGSNQPQHF. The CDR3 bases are TGTGCCAGCAGACAGGGTAGCAATCAGCCCCAGCATTTT.

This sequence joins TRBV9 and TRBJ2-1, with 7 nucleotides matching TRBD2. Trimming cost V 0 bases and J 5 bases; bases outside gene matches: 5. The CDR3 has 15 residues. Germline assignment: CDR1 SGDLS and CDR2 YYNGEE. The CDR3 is CASSVGGGGNNEQFF. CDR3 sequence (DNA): TGTGCCAGCAGCGTAGGTGGCGGGGGAAACAATGAGCAGTTCTTC.

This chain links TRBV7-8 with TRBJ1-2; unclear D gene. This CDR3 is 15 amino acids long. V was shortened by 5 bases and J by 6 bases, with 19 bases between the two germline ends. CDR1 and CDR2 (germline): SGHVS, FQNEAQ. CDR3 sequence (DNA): TGTGCCAGCAGCGAGACCGGGATGGCAGGAGATGGCTACACCTTC. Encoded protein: CASSETGMAGDGYTF.

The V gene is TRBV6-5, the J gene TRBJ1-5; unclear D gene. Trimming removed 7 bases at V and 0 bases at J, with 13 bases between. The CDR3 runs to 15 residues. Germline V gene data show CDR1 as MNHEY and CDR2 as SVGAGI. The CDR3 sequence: CASNGRQNSNQPQHF. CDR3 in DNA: TGTGCCAGCAATGGTCGACAAAATAGCAATCAGCCCCAGCATTTT.

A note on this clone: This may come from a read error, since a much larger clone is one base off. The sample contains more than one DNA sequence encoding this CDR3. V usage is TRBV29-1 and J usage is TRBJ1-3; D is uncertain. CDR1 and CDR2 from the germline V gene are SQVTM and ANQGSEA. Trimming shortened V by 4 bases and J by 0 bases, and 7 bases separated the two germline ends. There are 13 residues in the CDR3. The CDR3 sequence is CSVVRGSGNTIYF. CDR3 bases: TGCAGCGTTGTGCGGGGCTCTGGAAACACCATATATTTT. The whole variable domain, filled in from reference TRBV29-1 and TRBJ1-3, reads SAVISQKPSRDICQRGTSLTIQCQVDSQVTMMFWYRQQPGQSLTLIATANQGSEATYESGFVIDKFPISRPNLTFSTLTVSNMSPEDSSIYLCSVVRGSGNTIYFGEGSWLTVV.

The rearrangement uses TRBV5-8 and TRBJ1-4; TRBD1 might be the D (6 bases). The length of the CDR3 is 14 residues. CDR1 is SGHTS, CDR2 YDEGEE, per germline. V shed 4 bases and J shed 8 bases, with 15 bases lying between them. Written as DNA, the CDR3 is TGTGCCAGCAGCGAACAGGGTGTCAAGGAAAAACTGTTTTTT. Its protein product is CASSEQGVKEKLFF.

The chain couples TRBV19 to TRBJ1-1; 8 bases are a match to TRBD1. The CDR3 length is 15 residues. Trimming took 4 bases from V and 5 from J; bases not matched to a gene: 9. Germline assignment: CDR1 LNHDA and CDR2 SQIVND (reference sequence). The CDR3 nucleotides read TGTGCCAGTAGTAAGCAGAGACAGGGGAAGACTGAAGCTTTCTTT. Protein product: CASSKQRQGKTEAFF.

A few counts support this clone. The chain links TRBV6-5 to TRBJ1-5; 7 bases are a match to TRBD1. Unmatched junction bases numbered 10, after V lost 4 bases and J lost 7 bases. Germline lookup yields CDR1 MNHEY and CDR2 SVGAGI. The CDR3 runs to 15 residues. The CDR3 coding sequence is TGTGCCAGCAGTTTTCAGACAGGGCCGGGACAGCCCCAGCATTTT. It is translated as CASSFQTGPGQPQHF.

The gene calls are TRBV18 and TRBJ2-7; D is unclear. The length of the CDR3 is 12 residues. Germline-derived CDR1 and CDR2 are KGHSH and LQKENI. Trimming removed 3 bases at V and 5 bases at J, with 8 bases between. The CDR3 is CASSPSRDEQYV. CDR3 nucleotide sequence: TGTGCCAGCTCACCGAGTCGCGACGAGCAGTACGTC.

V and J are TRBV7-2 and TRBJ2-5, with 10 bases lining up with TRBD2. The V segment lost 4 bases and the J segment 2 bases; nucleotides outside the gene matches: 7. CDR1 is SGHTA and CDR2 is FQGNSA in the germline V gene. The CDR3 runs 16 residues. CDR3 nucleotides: TGTGCCAGCAGCTCTTTAGCGGGGGGACCACAAGAGACCCAGTACTTC. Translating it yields CASSSLAGGPQETQYF.

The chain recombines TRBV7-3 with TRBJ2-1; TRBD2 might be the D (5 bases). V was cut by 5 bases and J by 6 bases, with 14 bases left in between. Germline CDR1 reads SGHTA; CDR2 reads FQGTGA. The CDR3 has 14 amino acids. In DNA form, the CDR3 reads TGTGCCAGCAGCCGAAACTCGGAGGTCAATGAGCAGTTCTTC. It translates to CASSRNSEVNEQFF.

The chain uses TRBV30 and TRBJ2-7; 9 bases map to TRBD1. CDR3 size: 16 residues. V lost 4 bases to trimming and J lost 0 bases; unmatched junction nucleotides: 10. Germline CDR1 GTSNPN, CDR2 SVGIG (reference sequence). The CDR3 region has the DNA TGTGCCTGGACCCCAAACAGGGGGCAGGACTCCTACGAGCAGTACTTC. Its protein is CAWTPNRGQDSYEQYF.

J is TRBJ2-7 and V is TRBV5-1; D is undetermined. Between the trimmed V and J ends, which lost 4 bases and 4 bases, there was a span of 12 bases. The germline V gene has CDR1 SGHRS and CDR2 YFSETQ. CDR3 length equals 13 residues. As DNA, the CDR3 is TGCGCCAGCAGCCTCTCTCCCTCATACGAGCAGTACTTC. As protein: CASSLSPSYEQYF.